Listed below are T cell receptor beta chains from one sample, sequenced in a study of blood T cell repertoires in COVID-19. The method was immunoSEQ multiplex PCR; TCRdb's version includes in-frame clones alone and lacks a portion of them. The sample yields about 250,000 clones, 80% to 90% seen once. The specimen sequenced was PBMCs or T cells enriched from blood (not recorded which). The receptors shown here come from a man aged 40-55 years who had recovered from COVID-19. Both conserved end residues are part of each CDR3. D genes are given only for firm matches. Some rows have no size entry. The others give once, few or many, or a class for an expanded clone.

d_call	clone_size	j_call	v_call	cdr3_nt	cdr3_aa
-	few	TRBJ2-2	TRBV19	TGTGCCAGTAGTATTAAGACAGGGAACACCGGGGAGCTGTTTTTT	CASSIKTGNTGELFF
TRBD2	once	TRBJ2-1	TRBV5-1	TGCGCCAGCAGCTTACTAGCGGCAAACAATGAGCAGTTCTTC	CASSLLAANNEQFF
TRBD2	-	TRBJ2-7	TRBV27	TGTGCCAGCAGTTTCTTAGCGGGAGCTCACGAGCAGTACTTC	CASSFLAGAHEQYF
TRBD1	-	TRBJ2-5	TRBV9	TGTGCCAGCAGCCTAACCCCCGGGACAGGGGTGGAGACCCAGTACTTC	CASSLTPGTGVETQYF
-	-	TRBJ2-7	TRBV5-5	TGTGCCAGCAGCTCAGATTCGGGCAGCGGGTCCTACGAGCAGTACTTC	CASSSDSGSGSYEQYF
TRBD1	-	TRBJ2-1	TRBV5-1	TGCGCCAGCAGCGCCGAGGGACAGGTTAGTATTGAGCAGTTCTTC	CASSAEGQVSIEQFF
-	-	TRBJ2-1	TRBV19	TGTGCCAGTAGTCCTCGGGTCGGGGTGGGGAATGAGCAGTTCTTC	CASSPRVGVGNEQFF
TRBD1	-	TRBJ1-6	TRBV19	TGTGCCAGTAGCCGACAGGGTTACTCACCCCTCCACTTT	CASSRQGYSPLHF
-	-	TRBJ2-7	TRBV5-1	TGCGCCAGCAGCTTGTGGGAGGCGCCTTCCTACGAGCAGTACTTC	CASSLWEAPSYEQYF
-	-	TRBJ2-3	TRBV5-1	TGCGCCAGCAGACTATCTCCCGGGAAGGAGACAGATACGCAGTATTTT	CASRLSPGKETDTQYF
TRBD1	few	TRBJ1-1	TRBV2	TGTGCCAGCAGGGGGACAGGGAGTAGGATGGGCGCTGAAGCTTTCTTT	CASRGTGSRMGAEAFF
TRBD2	-	TRBJ2-7	TRBV28	TGTGCCAGCACCTTAGCGGGAGTTTCGAACGAGCAGTACTTC	CASTLAGVSNEQYF
TRBD2	-	TRBJ2-2	TRBV18	TGTGCCAGCTCACCACGAGGACTAGCGGGGGCGAACACCGGGGAGCTGTTTTTT	CASSPRGLAGANTGELFF
-	once	TRBJ1-2	TRBV7-2	TGTGCCAGCAGCGCATCAGGGATGGGCTACACCTTC	CASSASGMGYTF
TRBD2	-	TRBJ2-1	TRBV4-1	TGCGCCAGCAGCCAAGGAGCGGGAGGTCCCAATGAGCAGTTCTTC	CASSQGAGGPNEQFF
-	-	TRBJ1-3	TRBV11-1	TGTGCCAGCAGCTCAGGGATGACCGGAAACACCATATATTTT	CASSSGMTGNTIYF
TRBD2	-	TRBJ2-5	TRBV7-7	TGTGCTAGCAGCTTACTAGCGGGGGAGTCCAGGACCCAGTACTTC	CASSLLAGESRTQYF
TRBD2	-	TRBJ2-5	TRBV30	TGTGCCTGGAGCGGGACTAGCGGAGTCCAAGAGACCCAGTACTTC	CAWSGTSGVQETQYF
TRBD1	-	TRBJ1-4	TRBV29-1	TGCAGCGTAGGGACAGGGGTGGGAAAACTGTTTTTT	CSVGTGVGKLFF
TRBD1	-	TRBJ1-2	TRBV19	TGTGCCAGTAGTTCCGGGACAGGGGCTCCGGTTAACTATGGCTACACCTTC	CASSSGTGAPVNYGYTF
-	-	TRBJ1-1	TRBV6-1	TGTGCCAGCAGTTATACAGCGAACACTGAAGCTTTCTTT	CASSYTANTEAFF
-	-	TRBJ2-1	TRBV7-9	TGTGCCAGCAGCTTAGGGGTAGGGGCAAGCTCCTACAATGAGCAGTTCTTC	CASSLGVGASSYNEQFF
TRBD1	-	TRBJ2-7	TRBV11-1	TGTGCCAGCAGCTTGACAGGGAACCCCTACGAGCAGTACTTC	CASSLTGNPYEQYF
-	-	TRBJ1-5	TRBV4-2	TGTGCCAGCAGCCAAGACATCCAGGAGGGTAATCAGCCCCAGCATTTT	CASSQDIQEGNQPQHF
-	once	TRBJ2-5	TRBV6-5	TGTGCCAGTCGGACTGAGGAGACCCAGTACTTC	CASRTEETQYF
-	once	TRBJ1-2	TRBV6-2/TRBV6-3	TGTGCCAGCAGTTACTCCCAAGCGAGAATTGGCTACACCTTC	CASSYSQARIGYTF
TRBD1	few	TRBJ1-2	TRBV5-1	TGCGCCAGCAGCTCCCAGGACAGGGGAACCTATGGCTACACCTTC	CASSSQDRGTYGYTF
-	-	TRBJ2-2	TRBV13	TGTGCCAGCAGCACAGGGACCGGGGAGCTGTTTTTT	CASSTGTGELFF
-	-	TRBJ1-2	TRBV30	TGTGCCCGGAGGGGGGCTGAGGGAGGCTACACCTTC	CARRGAEGGYTF
TRBD2	once	TRBJ2-1	TRBV2	TGTGCCAGCAGTGAAGCGAGTCTAGCGGGGGCCCGTGAGCAGTTCTTC	CASSEASLAGAREQFF
-	-	TRBJ1-5	TRBV10-3	TGTGCCATCCGTGGGGAGGATCAGCCCCAGCATTTT	CAIRGEDQPQHF
-	-	TRBJ1-5	TRBV18	TGTGCCAGCTCACCAGAAGGGGTCCTCAATCAGCCCCAGCATTTT	CASSPEGVLNQPQHF
-	once	TRBJ1-2	TRBV7-6	TGTGCCAGCAGCTTAGCGGGGGGGTCAGATGGCTACACCTTC	CASSLAGGSDGYTF
-	-	TRBJ2-6	TRBV19	TGTGCCAGTAGGGAACGGGGCTCTGGGGCCAACGTCCTGACTTTC	CASRERGSGANVLTF
-	-	TRBJ2-1	TRBV10-3	TGTGCCATCAAAAAGGAGTCCTCCTACAATGAGCAGTTCTTC	CAIKKESSYNEQFF
-	-	TRBJ2-1	TRBV21-1	TGTGCCAGCAGCAACCTAGCGGGATACAATGAGCAGTTCTTC	CASSNLAGYNEQFF
-	-	TRBJ2-1	TRBV5-1	TGCGCCAGCAGCTTGAGCGGGTTACCCTACAATGAGCAGTTCTTC	CASSLSGLPYNEQFF
TRBD2	-	TRBJ2-7	TRBV5-1	TGCGCCAGCAGCTTGGATAGGGCTAGCGGGGACCTCGAGCAGTACTTC	CASSLDRASGDLEQYF
TRBD2	-	TRBJ2-7	TRBV18	TGTGCCAGCTCACCACTTGCTAGCGGGAGCTCCTACGAGCAGTACTTC	CASSPLASGSSYEQYF
-	-	TRBJ2-4	TRBV21-1	TGTGCCAGCAGGCCATCCCCGCCGTTGGGACAGGGCGGCTGTTACATTCAGTACTTC	CASRPSPPLGQGGCYIQYF
TRBD1	-	TRBJ2-1	TRBV6-1	TGTGCCAGCAGTGAAGGGACAGGGCTGAATGAGCAGTTCTTC	CASSEGTGLNEQFF
TRBD1	-	TRBJ1-1	TRBV27	TGTGCCAGCAGTTCGACTAGGGGACAGGGGGATGTGGGAGGGTCCACTGAAGCTTTCTTT	CASSSTRGQGDVGGSTEAFF
-	-	TRBJ2-2	TRBV3-1/TRBV3-2	TGTGCCAGCAGCCAAGAGTTAAGGACTAACACCGGGGAGCTGTTTTTT	CASSQELRTNTGELFF
TRBD1	-	TRBJ2-7	TRBV24-1	TGTGCCACCAGTGATTCCGGACAGGATTCCTACGAGCAGTACTTC	CATSDSGQDSYEQYF
-	-	TRBJ1-2	TRBV6-2/TRBV6-3	TGTGCCAGCAGTAGCCGCGGCGGGGCTGATTTGTATGGCTACACCTTC	CASSSRGGADLYGYTF
-	-	TRBJ1-6	TRBV30	TGTGCCTGGAGTGGGTTTGGGGGCAAATCACCCCTCCACTTT	CAWSGFGGKSPLHF
TRBD1	many	TRBJ1-1	TRBV5-1	TGCGCCAGCAACGCCGGGACAGCGGACACTGAAGCTTTCTTT	CASNAGTADTEAFF
-	-	TRBJ2-1	TRBV11-2	TGTGCCAGCAGCTTAGATGCGAATGAGCAGTTCTTC	CASSLDANEQFF
-	-	TRBJ1-1	TRBV2	TGTGCCAGCAGTGATTCAGAGAACACTGAAGCTTTCTTT	CASSDSENTEAFF
-	few	TRBJ1-5	TRBV7-8	TGTGCCAGCAGCTTAGCCCGGGGAAGTCAGCCCCAGCATTTT	CASSLARGSQPQHF
-	-	TRBJ2-7	TRBV5-1	TGCGCCAGCAGCTTGAGAGGTATCGAGCAGTACTTC	CASSLRGIEQYF
TRBD1	-	TRBJ1-1	TRBV6-2/TRBV6-3	TGTGCCAGCAGTTACCGAATCCACAGGGGACGGAACACTGAAGCTTTCTTT	CASSYRIHRGRNTEAFF
TRBD2	-	TRBJ2-3	TRBV5-1	TGCGCCAGCAGCTTATCTAGCGGAAGCACAGATACGCAGTATTTT	CASSLSSGSTDTQYF
-	-	TRBJ2-5	TRBV5-6	TGTGCCAGCAGGGACAACCAAGAGACCCAGTACTTC	CASRDNQETQYF